This TCR beta chain emerged from a study of metastatic and nonmetastatic thyroid tumors (dated by TCRdb to between 2020 and 2021). Study-wide context: Repertoires were compared across peripheral blood and tumor or nodule tissue samples from malignant and benign thyroid patients.

Libraries came from PCR. Sequencer: Illumina HiSeq 4000. High-throughput sequencing was used to profile the TCR beta-chain CDR3 region of each patient. Turning to the authors' computational methods: CDR3 differences across clinicopathological groups were used to build a classifier for discriminating distant-metastatic papillary thyroid cancer patients. The Shannon index was used to assess repertoire diversity, and the Morisita-Horn index was used to assess tumor-blood repertoire similarity. TCRdb reanalyzed the raw reads on its own, using fastp at Q25 for trimming and MiXCR for clone calling, and kept in-frame beta chains. The V and J calls and clone size come from TCRdb's table, not from the authors' own analysis. The sample data list 20,000 to 25,000 clones, and more than 10% of these were observed just once. The ten biggest clones cover 6.2% of the sample. The investigation overall reported the following: TCR beta diversity was reported as significantly higher in malignant tumors than in benign nodules, in both blood and tumor samples.

The CDR1 and CDR2 encoded by the germline V gene are MNHNS and SASEGT. The CDR3 spans 14 residues, from the cysteine through the phenylalanine. Here the CDR3 DNA is all that survives: 42 bases in frame from base 1. V drops 4 bases and J drops 5 bases, leaving 11 bases in between. No patient had received any treatment before thyroid surgery. Patient clinical samples collected from about 2011 to 2019 were retrospectively analysed using T-cell receptor beta sequencing. A note on this clone: Its antigen is currently not known. The record has no base qualities; no much larger clone is one base away.

The receptor chain draws on TRBV6-1 and TRBJ2-2; no D gene call is confident. This receptor was obtained from a male donor with papillary thyroid cancer or a benign thyroid nodule (not recorded which). Some clones in this sample may be carry-over from other donors' samples. Sequencing input: blood. CDR3 loop: CASSAVSGTGELFF. The nucleotides are TGTGCCAGCAGTGCGGTCAGTGGAACCGGGGAGCTGTTTTTT.